This T cell receptor beta chain was observed in a study of blood T cell repertoires in COVID-19. At the level of the study: Acute and convalescent COVID-19 samples came from the United States, Italy and Spain. In each case, the material was cDNA or gDNA derived from T cells, B-cell-depleted T cells, or PBMCs.

Deletions cut 5 bases from V and 2 bases from J, with 12 bases between. The CDR3 has 14 amino acids. Germline lookup yields CDR1 SNHLY and CDR2 FYNNEI. Sequencing used immunoSEQ multiplex PCR; TCRdb keeps in-frame clones, though not all of them. The sample records under 100,000 clones, 85% to 95% being singletons. The table lists this clone with a count of one. The receptor comes from an older woman with active COVID-19. Sequencing input: peripheral blood. The chain carries TRBV2 and TRBJ1-1; D remains ambiguous. The CDR3 DNA sequence: TGTGCCAGCAGTTCCCCAGGAAGAAACACTGAAGCTTTCTTT. Translated, it gives CASSSPGRNTEAFF.